This T cell receptor beta chain was found in a study of blood T cell repertoires in COVID-19. Background on the study: T cells, B-cell-depleted T cells, or PBMCs supplied cDNA or gDNA.

CDR3 length: 14 amino acids. Germline V gene lookup returns CDR1 LGHNA and CDR2 YSLEER. Trimming pared 0 bases from V and 2 bases from J, leaving 7 bases between. In terms of age and location, participants ranged from roughly 18 to 95 years and lived in about 25 US areas. Clinical history reported by participants formed the basis on which cohorts were assigned. How the authors handled the data: Amplification of reference gene primers was used by the study to estimate nucleated cell counts. Sequencing was performed with immunoSEQ multiplex PCR; in TCRdb, only in-frame clones are kept and a portion is missing. V and J calls and clone size come straight from that table; D and trimming were deduced from the DNA. Of about 220,000 clones listed, approximately 83% are singletons.

The source material was PBMCs or T cells enriched from blood (not recorded which). The sequence derives from a woman in her thirties or forties with acute COVID-19. This chain uses TRBV4-3 with TRBJ1-2; possible D gene TRBD1, 5 bases. The CDR3 DNA sequence: TGCGCCAGCAGCCAAGAACAGGCGAACTATGGCTACACCTTC. It encodes CASSQEQANYGYTF.